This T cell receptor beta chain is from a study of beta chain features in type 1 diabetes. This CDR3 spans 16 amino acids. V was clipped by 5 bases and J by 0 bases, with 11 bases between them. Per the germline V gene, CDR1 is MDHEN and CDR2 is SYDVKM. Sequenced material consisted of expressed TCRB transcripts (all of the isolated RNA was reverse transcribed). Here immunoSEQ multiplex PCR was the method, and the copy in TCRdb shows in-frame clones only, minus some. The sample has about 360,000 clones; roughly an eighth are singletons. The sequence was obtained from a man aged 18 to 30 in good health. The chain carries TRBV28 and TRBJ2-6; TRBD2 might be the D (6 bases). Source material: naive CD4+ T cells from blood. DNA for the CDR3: TGTGCCAGCAGTGGGGCGGGGAGCTCTGGGGCCAACGTCCTGACTTTC. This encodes CASSGAGSSGANVLTF.